The 9 T cell receptor beta chains below all came from one sample that was sequenced in a study of identical twins (dated by TCRdb to the mid-2010s). Receptor amplification or capture employed 5' RACE. Sequenced on an Illumina HiSeq 2000. TCRdb redid the processing of the public reads, applying fastp at Q25 and MiXCR, and retained in-frame beta chains. Each entry merges the rows of one CDR3 protein and shows their most common DNA and genes. Across this sample there are 1.5 million to 2 million distinct CDR3 sequences, with about 30% seen only once. In total, the top ten clones hold about 0.27% of the sample. Material for sequencing was cord blood. The receptors were gathered from a newborn girl in good health.

The table lists this clonotype with a few counts. At one of its ends the junction is not consistent with the germline gene, which may arise from a read error. The chain is built from TRBV28 and TRBJ1-2; possibly TRBD1 for D (5 bases). The CDR3 contains 13 residues. The germline gives CDR1 MDHEN, CDR2 SYDVKM. CDR3: CASVTAPNYSYTF. The CDR3 DNA is TGTGCCAGTGTGACAGCGCCTAACTATAGCTACACCTTC.

The chain has TRBV4-2 and TRBJ1-4; the match to TRBD1 covers 7 bases. The V and J ends lost 4 bases and 4 bases, in that order; junction bases with no gene match: 3. CDR3 length equals 14 residues. Germline V lookup: CDR1 LGHNA, CDR2 YNFKEQ. CDR3 bases: TGTGCCAGCAGCCTACAGGGGTTTAATGAAAAACTGTTTTTT. This encodes CASSLQGFNEKLFF.

The table lists this clonotype with a few counts. The chain employs TRBV10-3 and TRBJ2-3; 7 nucleotides match TRBD1. The CDR3 runs 12 residues. The germline gives CDR1 ENHRY, CDR2 SYGVKD. V lost 10 bases, J lost 4 bases, and 5 bases stayed unmatched. CDR3 sequence: CATPQGADTQYF. DNA for the CDR3: TGTGCCACACCTCAGGGGGCAGATACGCAGTATTTT.

DNA for the CDR3: TGTGCCAGCAGGCTCCAGGGCATCAGCAATCAGCCCCAGCATTTT. Translated: CASRLQGISNQPQHF. The rearrangement links TRBV28 to TRBJ1-5, with D possibly TRBD1 on 5 matching bases. CDR1 and CDR2 from the germline V gene are MDHEN and SYDVKM. The CDR3 covers 15 residues. V was trimmed by 6 bases and J by 1 base, leaving 13 bases between them.

This rearrangement joins TRBV7-9 to TRBJ1-1, with TRBD1 matching 7 bases. The CDR3 has 13 amino acids. From germline, CDR1 is SEHNR and CDR2 FQNEAQ (reference sequence). V lost 1 base to trimming and J lost 5 bases; unmatched junction nucleotides: 1. CDR3 loop: CASSLEGQTEAFF. The CDR3 nucleotides are TGTGCCAGCAGCTTAGAGGGACAGACTGAAGCTTTCTTT.

This chain connects TRBV10-3 to TRBJ2-7; TRBD1 aligns across 7 bases. This CDR3 has 14 amino acids. The germline CDR1 and CDR2 sequences are ENHRY and SYGVKD. V dropped 0 bases and J dropped 7; count of bases not matched to a gene: 6. The CDR3 spells CAISESRGRNEQYF. The CDR3 DNA sequence: TGTGCCATCAGTGAGTCGAGGGGGCGCAATGAGCAGTACTTC.

The rearrangement uses TRBV4-1 and TRBJ2-7, with 9 nucleotides matching TRBD2. This CDR3 has 15 amino acids. Losses at the gene ends were 6 bases for V and 2 bases for J; bases not matched to a gene: 8. In germline, CDR1 is MGHRA, CDR2 YSYEKL. The CDR3 is CASRPSGVFPYEQYF. The DNA for the CDR3 is TGCGCCAGCAGGCCTAGCGGGGTCTTCCCCTACGAGCAGTACTTC.

The rearrangement uses TRBV14 and TRBJ2-7; the D gene is possibly TRBD1 (6 bases). From germline, CDR1 is SGHDN and CDR2 FVKESK. The CDR3 loop spans 14 amino acids. V lost 2 bases, J lost 3 bases, and 11 bases lay in between. The CDR3 loop reads CASSQKGVFYEQYF. The CDR3 bases are TGTGCCAGCAGCCAAAAGGGGGTATTCTACGAGCAGTACTTC.

The rearrangement uses TRBV7-2 and TRBJ1-2, with D maybe TRBD1 (5 bases). Germline CDR1 SGHTA, CDR2 FQGNSA. The CDR3 spans 18 residues. V gave up 2 bases and J gave up 3 bases, with 22 bases separating them. The CDR3 region is CASSLRSGRQGYYYGYTF. Here the CDR3 DNA reads TGTGCCAGCAGCTTAAGGTCCGGACGGCAGGGATACTACTATGGCTACACCTTC.